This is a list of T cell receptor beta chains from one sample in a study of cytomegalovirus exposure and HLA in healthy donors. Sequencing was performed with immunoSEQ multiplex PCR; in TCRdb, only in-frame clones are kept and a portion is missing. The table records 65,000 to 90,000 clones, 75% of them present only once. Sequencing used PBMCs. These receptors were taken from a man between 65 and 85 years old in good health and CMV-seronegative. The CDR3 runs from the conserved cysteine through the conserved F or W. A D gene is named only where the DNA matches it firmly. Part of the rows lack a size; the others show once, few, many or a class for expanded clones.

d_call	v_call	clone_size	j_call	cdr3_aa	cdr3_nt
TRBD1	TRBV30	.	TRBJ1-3	CAWSRDRFSGNTIYF	TGTGCCTGGAGTAGGGACAGGTTCTCTGGAAACACCATATATTTT
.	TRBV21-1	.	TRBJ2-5	CASSKRFRKGYLETQYF	TGTGCCAGCAGCAAACGGTTCCGAAAGGGGTACCTAGAGACCCAGTACTTC
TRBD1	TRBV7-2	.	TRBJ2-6	CASSSGGTGGRGANVLTF	TGTGCCAGCAGCTCAGGAGGGACAGGGGGGAGAGGGGCCAACGTCCTGACTTTC
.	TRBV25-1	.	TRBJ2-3	CASSVQGGTDTQYF	TGTGCCAGCAGTGTACAGGGCGGCACAGATACGCAGTATTTT
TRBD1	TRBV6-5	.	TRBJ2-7	CASSSHGTGAYEQYF	TGTGCCAGCAGTTCCCACGGGACAGGGGCCTACGAGCAGTACTTC
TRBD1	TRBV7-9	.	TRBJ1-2	CASSFFAGGSYGYTF	TGTGCCAGCAGCTTTTTTGCAGGGGGCAGCTATGGCTACACCTTC
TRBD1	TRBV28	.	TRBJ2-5	CASSWGTGQRLRGTQYF	TGTGCCAGCAGTTGGGGGACAGGTCAGCGCCTTAGGGGGACCCAGTACTTC
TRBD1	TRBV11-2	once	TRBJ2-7	CASSNRDRYYEQYF	TGTGCCAGCAGCAACCGGGACAGATACTACGAGCAGTACTTC
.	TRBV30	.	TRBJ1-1	CAWSVTTGDTEAFF	TGTGCCTGGAGTGTTACCACAGGAGACACTGAAGCTTTCTTT
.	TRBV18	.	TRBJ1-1	CASSWQGGGTEAFF	TGTGCCAGCTCATGGCAGGGAGGAGGGACTGAAGCTTTCTTT
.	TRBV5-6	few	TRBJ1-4	CASSFSGKLFF	TGTGCCAGCAGCTTTTCGGGAAAACTGTTTTTT
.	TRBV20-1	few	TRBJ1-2	CSATRAYGYTF	TGCAGTGCTACCAGGGCCTATGGCTACACCTTC
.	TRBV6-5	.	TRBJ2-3	CASSARERRTDTQYF	TGTGCCAGCAGCGCCCGGGAGCGGCGCACAGATACGCAGTATTTT
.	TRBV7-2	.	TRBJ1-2	CASSPTGSSYGYTF	TGTGCCAGCAGCCCTACCGGGAGCTCGTATGGCTACACCTTC
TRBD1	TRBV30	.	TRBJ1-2	CAWSPTGGYGYTF	TGTGCCTGGAGTCCTACAGGGGGCTATGGCTACACCTTC
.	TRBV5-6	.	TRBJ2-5	CASSWETERETQYF	TGTGCCAGCAGCTGGGAGACGGAACGGGAGACCCAGTACTTC
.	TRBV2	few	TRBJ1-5	CASSPREERPQHF	TGTGCCAGCAGCCCACGGGAGGAGCGGCCCCAGCATTTT
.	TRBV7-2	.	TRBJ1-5	CASGFWGGLQPQHF	TGTGCCAGCGGCTTTTGGGGGGGGCTTCAGCCCCAGCATTTT
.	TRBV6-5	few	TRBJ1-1	CASRGDTLGTEAFF	TGTGCCAGCAGGGGGGACACCCTAGGCACTGAAGCTTTCTTT
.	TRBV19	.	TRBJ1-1	CASNVAPNTEAFF	TGTGCCAGTAACGTAGCCCCGAACACTGAAGCTTTCTTT
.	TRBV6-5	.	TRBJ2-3	CASSYHQGDTQYF	TGTGCCAGCAGTTACCACCAGGGGGATACGCAGTATTTT
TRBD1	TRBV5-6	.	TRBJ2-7	CASSKTGSGEQYF	TGTGCCAGCAGCAAGACAGGGTCGGGGGAGCAGTACTTC
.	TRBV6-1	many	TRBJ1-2	CASSEAPWEVLYGYTF	TGTGCCAGCAGTGAGGCGCCTTGGGAGGTCCTCTATGGCTACACCTTC
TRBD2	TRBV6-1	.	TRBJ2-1	CASNPGTSERDEQFF	TGTGCCAGCAATCCCGGGACTAGCGAGAGGGATGAGCAGTTCTTC
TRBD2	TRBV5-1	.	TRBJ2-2	CASSPGLAGVGSTGELFF	TGCGCCAGCAGCCCGGGACTAGCGGGAGTGGGGAGCACCGGGGAGCTGTTTTTT
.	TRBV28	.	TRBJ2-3	CASSSIMRTQYF	TGTGCCAGCAGTTCCATAATGCGTACGCAGTATTTT
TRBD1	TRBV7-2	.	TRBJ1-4	CASSFTGATNEKLFF	TGTGCCAGCAGCTTCACAGGGGCAACTAATGAAAAACTGTTTTTT
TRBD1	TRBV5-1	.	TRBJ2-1	CASSFHRDRVNEQFF	TGCGCCAGCAGCTTCCATCGGGACAGGGTAAATGAGCAGTTCTTC
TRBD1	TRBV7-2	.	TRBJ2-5	CASSLAPGQEETQYF	TGTGCCAGCAGCTTAGCCCCGGGACAGGAGGAGACCCAGTACTTC
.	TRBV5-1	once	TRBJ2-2	CASSFSSNTGELFF	TGCGCCAGCAGCTTTTCGTCGAACACCGGGGAGCTGTTTTTT
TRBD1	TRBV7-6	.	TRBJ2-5	CASQSNRGLETQYF	TGTGCCAGCCAGTCGAACAGGGGGCTGGAGACCCAGTACTTC
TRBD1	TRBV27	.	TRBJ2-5	CASKGTGDPETQYF	TGTGCCAGCAAAGGGACAGGGGACCCAGAGACCCAGTACTTC
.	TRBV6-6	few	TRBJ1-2	CASRRTGVNYGYTF	TGTGCCAGCAGAAGAACGGGGGTGAACTATGGCTACACCTTC
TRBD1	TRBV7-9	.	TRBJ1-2	CASSEQGVQYGYTF	TGTGCCAGCAGCGAACAGGGGGTCCAGTATGGCTACACCTTC
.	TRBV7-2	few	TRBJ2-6	CASSSRGLTSGANVLTF	TGTGCCAGCAGCTCCAGGGGCCTCACCTCTGGGGCCAACGTCCTGACTTTC
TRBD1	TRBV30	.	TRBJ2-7	CAWDRDREFGQYF	TGTGCCTGGGACCGGGACAGGGAGTTTGGGCAGTACTTC
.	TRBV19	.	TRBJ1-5	CAITRGGDQPQHF	TGTGCCATAACTAGGGGGGGGGATCAGCCCCAGCATTTT
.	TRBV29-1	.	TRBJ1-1	CSVGWQAEGTEAFF	TGCAGCGTTGGATGGCAAGCGGAGGGCACTGAAGCTTTCTTT
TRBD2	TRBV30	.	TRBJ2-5	CAWSSLASGGSSVGETQYF	TGTGCCTGGAGTTCTCTTGCTAGCGGGGGGTCGTCCGTGGGGGAGACCCAGTACTTC
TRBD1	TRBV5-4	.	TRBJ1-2	CASSLGQGVSYTF	TGTGCCAGCAGCTTGGGACAGGGAGTTAGCTACACCTTC
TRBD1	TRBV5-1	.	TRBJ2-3	CASSYGQGADTQYF	TGCGCCAGCAGCTATGGACAGGGAGCGGATACGCAGTATTTT
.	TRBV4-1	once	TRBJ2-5	CASSQELGGPGVRETQYF	TGCGCCAGCAGCCAAGAACTAGGGGGCCCGGGAGTTCGAGAGACCCAGTACTTC
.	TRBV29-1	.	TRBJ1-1	CSAQENTEAFF	TGCAGCGCCCAGGAGAACACTGAAGCTTTCTTT
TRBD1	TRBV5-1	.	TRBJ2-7	CASSLSRTGLSEQYF	TGCGCCAGCAGCCTTAGTCGGACAGGGCTTAGCGAGCAGTACTTC
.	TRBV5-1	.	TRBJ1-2	CASSQRQGKGGYTF	TGCGCCAGCAGCCAGAGGCAGGGAAAGGGTGGCTACACCTTC
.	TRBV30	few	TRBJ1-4	CAWSVQSNEKLFF	TGTGCCTGGAGTGTACAGTCTAATGAAAAACTGTTTTTT
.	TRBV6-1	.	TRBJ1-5	CASSEAGGGHQPQHF	TGTGCCAGCAGTGAAGCAGGAGGAGGGCATCAGCCCCAGCATTTT
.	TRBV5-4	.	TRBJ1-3	CASSSGLSSGNTIYF	TGTGCCAGCAGCTCAGGGCTGAGCTCTGGAAACACCATATATTTT